Presented here are 23 T cell receptor beta chains from one specimen sequenced in a study of blood T cell repertoires in COVID-19. Clones were sequenced by immunoSEQ multiplex PCR, and TCRdb holds only the in-frame ones, with some missing. In the table there are 200,000 to 300,000 clones, about 82% of which are singletons. Sequencing was performed on peripheral blood. These receptors came from a woman in her fifties or sixties with active or convalescent COVID-19.

This clone was found once. The V gene is TRBV5-8, the J gene TRBJ2-3; no reliable D call. V dropped 0 bases and J dropped 6 bases, with 8 bases sitting between them. The germline V gene has CDR1 SGHTS and CDR2 YDEGEE. This CDR3 region has 13 residues. CDR3 sequence (DNA): TGTGCCAGCAGCTTGGTGGAGAGGGATACGCAGTATTTT. Its protein product is CASSLVERDTQYF. The whole variable domain, filled in from reference TRBV5-8 and TRBJ2-3, reads EAGVTQSPTHLIKTRGQQATLRCSPISGHTSVYWYQQALGLGLQFLLWYDEGEERNRGNFPPRFSGRQFPNYSSELNVNALELEDSALYLCASSLVERDTQYFGPGTRLTVL.

The V call is TRBV21-1, the J call TRBJ1-5; the table's D gene call, TRBD1, was not cross checked with the DNA. TRBV21-1 is classified as a pseudogene. This CDR3 contains 13 residues. The CDR3 DNA reads as TGTGCCAGCAGCAAAGAGGGGAATCAGCCCCAGCATTTT. Translation: CASSKEGNQPQHF.

The chain has TRBV7-8 and TRBJ2-2; 12 nucleotides line up with TRBD2. V trimming: 7 bases; J trimming: 4 bases; junction bases outside the gene matches: 7. Germline loops: CDR1 SGHVS, CDR2 FQNEAQ. There are 16 residues in the CDR3. This CDR3 is CASMASGGAITGELFF. CDR3 in DNA: TGTGCCAGCATGGCTAGCGGGGGGGCCATCACCGGGGAGCTGTTTTTT.

Note on this clone: Distinct nucleotide sequences in the sample also encode this CDR3. The chain is built from TRBV11-2 and TRBJ2-3; D ambiguous. Germline CDR1 is SGHAT and CDR2 is FQNNGV. The CDR3 sequence is 12 residues long. V was clipped by 5 bases and J by 4 bases, with 7 bases between them. CDR3 residues: CASSLVADTQYF. The CDR3 DNA is TGTGCCAGCAGCCTCGTTGCAGATACGCAGTATTTT.

The chain has TRBV11-3 and TRBJ1-3; D ambiguous. CDR3 length equals 12 residues. The V end lost 5 bases, the J end lost 4 bases, and 6 bases lay between the germline ends. Germline V lookup: CDR1 SGHNT, CDR2 YENEEA. The chain's CDR3 is CASSTRGNTIYF. CDR3 coding DNA: TGTGCCAGCAGCACCAGGGGAAACACCATATATTTT.

The chain recombines TRBV19 with TRBJ1-5, with D perhaps matching TRBD1 (6 bases). The CDR3 length is 14 residues. The V end was cut by 6 bases, the J end by 6 bases, with 15 bases between. Germline CDR1 is LNHDA and CDR2 is SQIVND (reference sequence). The CDR3 reads CASSIQGDGQPQHF. CDR3 DNA: TGTGCCAGTAGCATACAGGGTGACGGTCAGCCCCAGCATTTT.

The genes are TRBV19 and TRBJ1-4; D is uncertain. The ends were cut back, 0 bases at V and 0 bases at J, with 14 bases in the middle. Germline lookup yields CDR1 LNHDA and CDR2 SQIVND (reference sequence). The CDR3 runs to 18 residues. The CDR3 region has the DNA TGTGCCAGTAGTATAGATTGGTTACAGCCTGCAACTAATGAAAAACTGTTTTTT. It codes for CASSIDWLQPATNEKLFF.

The chain carries TRBV11-1 and TRBJ2-7, with TRBD1 matching 8 bases. Germline CDR1 SGHAT, CDR2 FQDESV (reference sequence). Unmatched junction bases numbered 10, after V lost 4 bases and J lost 2 bases. There are 16 residues in the CDR3. The CDR3 DNA follows: TGTGCCAGCAGCTCTCAGGGACAGGCGGCCCCCTACGAGCAGTACTTC. It is translated as CASSSQGQAAPYEQYF. The whole variable domain, remainder taken from reference TRBV11-1 and TRBJ2-7, is EAEVAQSPRYKITEKSQAVAFWCDPISGHATLYWYRQILGQGPELLVQFQDESVVDDSQLPKDRFSAERLKGVDSTLKIQPAELGDSAMYLCASSSQGQAAPYEQYFGPGTRLTVT.

The chain carries TRBV5-5 and TRBJ1-1; 9 nucleotides align to TRBD1. The CDR3 is 14 amino acids. V lost 4 bases and J lost 5; bases outside the gene matches: 6. Germline V gives CDR1 SGHKS, CDR2 YYEKEE (reference sequence). DNA of the CDR3: TGTGCCAGCAGCCGCGGGACAGGGTGGACTGAAGCTTTCTTT. Translated, it gives CASSRGTGWTEAFF.

This sequence joins TRBV28 and TRBJ1-6; TRBD1 matches 8 bases. With 4 bases clipped from V and 8 bases from J, the junction kept 4 bases outside the gene matches. CDR3 length equals 14 residues. Germline V CDR1 and CDR2: MDHEN, SYDVKM. Here the CDR3 reads CASSSGTGHSPLHF. The CDR3 DNA is TGTGCCAGCAGTTCCGGGACAGGACATTCACCCCTCCACTTT.

CDR3 amino acids: CASSVGQAYGYTF. The CDR3 bases are TGTGCCAGTAGCGTTGGACAGGCCTATGGCTACACCTTC. The chain recombines TRBV19 with TRBJ1-2; 7 bases match TRBD1. Per the germline V gene, CDR1 is LNHDA and CDR2 is SQIVND (reference sequence). There are 13 residues in the CDR3. Trimming removed 6 bases from V and 4 bases from J; junction bases left unmatched: 5.

The CDR3 region is CATADRVKFSNQPQHF. The CDR3 DNA sequence: TGTGCCACCGCTGACAGGGTTAAGTTTAGCAATCAGCCCCAGCATTTT. The chain couples TRBV19 to TRBJ1-5; 7 bases are shared with TRBD1. The germline V gene encodes CDR1 LNHDA and CDR2 SQIVND (reference sequence). The CDR3 runs to 16 residues. J lost 0 bases, V lost 10 bases, and 12 bases had no gene match.

The V and J genes are TRBV3-1 (or the pseudogene TRBV3-2) and TRBJ1-1; weak D call: TRBD1 (5 bases). The CDR3 sequence is 14 residues long. Between the trimmed V and J ends, which lost 3 bases and 0 bases, there was a span of 8 bases. Germline V gives CDR1 LGHDT, CDR2 YNNKEL (reference sequence). The CDR3 reads CASSHRALNTEAFF. The CDR3 DNA follows: TGTGCCAGCAGCCACAGGGCTCTGAACACTGAAGCTTTCTTT.

V and J are TRBV5-1 and TRBJ2-3; D is unresolved. There are 16 residues in the CDR3. Trimming shortened V by 0 bases and J by 2 bases, and 13 bases separated the two germline ends. From germline, CDR1 is SGHRS and CDR2 YFSETQ. CDR3 in amino acids: CASSLGWAGDTDTQYF. The DNA for the CDR3 is TGCGCCAGCAGCTTGGGCTGGGCCGGTGACACAGATACGCAGTATTTT.

This chain connects TRBV6-5 to TRBJ1-6; 9 bases align to TRBD1. The junction had 5 bases not matched to a gene; V was cut back by 4 bases and J by 7 bases. The V gene's germline CDR1 is MNHEY and CDR2 SVGAGI. The CDR3 runs to 15 residues. The CDR3 DNA reads TGTGCCAGCAGTTGGGGACAGGGCGGCAATTCACCCCTCCACTTT. Protein product: CASSWGQGGNSPLHF.

The chain uses TRBV4-1 and TRBJ1-5; D possibly corresponds to TRBD1 (5 bases). CDR1 MGHRA and CDR2 YSYEKL come from the germline V gene. This CDR3 is 17 amino acids long. V lost 4 bases, J lost 3 bases, and 19 bases lay in between. This chain's CDR3 is CASSPDTPMVYNQPQHF. DNA for the CDR3: TGCGCCAGCAGCCCGGACACTCCGATGGTTTACAATCAGCCCCAGCATTTT.

The J gene is TRBJ2-7, the V gene TRBV5-6, with a tentative D call TRBD1 (5 bases). The CDR3 is made up of 14 amino acids. Germline CDR1 and CDR2: SGHDT and YYEEEE. Trimming cost V 5 bases and J 5 bases, with 17 bases left between them. The CDR3 loop is CASSYMVGAHEQYF. CDR3 in DNA: TGTGCCAGCAGTTATATGGTAGGGGCACACGAGCAGTACTTC.

V is TRBV2 and J is TRBJ2-3; D is uncertain. CDR1 is SNHLY and CDR2 is FYNNEI in the germline V gene. The CDR3 is 12 amino acids. Trimming removed 6 bases at V and 2 bases at J, with 6 bases between. The CDR3 spells CASSVYTDTQYF. DNA for the CDR3: TGTGCCAGCAGCGTCTACACAGATACGCAGTATTTT.

The gene calls are TRBV5-6 and TRBJ1-3, with a weak D call TRBD1 (5 bases). The germline gives CDR1 SGHDT, CDR2 YYEEEE. The V and J ends lost 5 bases and 0 bases respectively, with 15 bases between them. This CDR3 is built from 16 residues. Here the CDR3 DNA reads TGTGCCAGCAGTTTTACAGGTCTCAGCTCTGGAAACACCATATATTTT. This sequence encodes CASSFTGLSSGNTIYF.

J is TRBJ2-2 and V is TRBV6-5; unclear D gene. This CDR3 is built from 15 residues. Per the germline V gene, CDR1 is MNHEY and CDR2 is SVGAGI. Trimming shortened V by 3 bases and J by 5 bases, and 13 bases separated the two germline ends. CDR3: CASSYFGARTGELFF. The CDR3 coding sequence is TGTGCCAGCAGTTATTTTGGAGCAAGGACCGGGGAGCTGTTTTTT.

The table lists this clone with many counts. V usage is TRBV6-5 and J usage is TRBJ2-3; 9 bases align to TRBD1. The CDR3 extends over 15 amino acids. The V gene end was trimmed by 6 bases and the J gene end by 3 bases; junction bases not matched to a gene: 7. The germline V gene has CDR1 MNHEY and CDR2 SVGAGI. The CDR3 nucleotides read TGTGCCAGCAGCCCCGGGACAGGGAGAACAGATACGCAGTATTTT. Protein sequence: CASSPGTGRTDTQYF.

This sequence joins TRBV29-1 and TRBJ2-7, with 10 bases that match TRBD1. Germline assignment: CDR1 SQVTM and CDR2 ANQGSEA. The V gene end was trimmed by 7 bases and the J gene end by 5 bases; junction bases not matched to a gene: 8. The CDR3 is made up of 13 amino acids. CDR3 sequence reads: CSASGTGVNEQYF. CDR3 DNA sequence: TGCAGCGCCTCTGGGACAGGGGTCAACGAGCAGTACTTC.

This clone has just a few counts. The chain is built from TRBV6-5 and TRBJ2-7; possibly TRBD1 for D (6 bases). Trimming took off 6 bases at V and 7 bases at J, with 16 bases between the two ends. The CDR3 covers 13 residues. CDR1 and CDR2 from the germline V gene are MNHEY and SVGAGI. CDR3 protein: CASSPVGGWEQYF. CDR3 bases: TGTGCCAGCAGCCCCGTTGGGGGCTGGGAGCAGTACTTC.